These T cell receptor beta chains were read from a single sample in a study of blood T cell repertoires in COVID-19. Clones were read by immunoSEQ multiplex PCR, and TCRdb kept only the in-frame ones, dropping some. The data hold 150,000 to 200,000 clones, with about 80% observed a single time. Sequenced input: PBMCs or T cells enriched from blood (not recorded which). These receptors all stem from a woman between 55 and 75 years old with acute COVID-19. Both conserved end residues are part of each CDR3. Fields, in order: V gene, J gene, D gene, CDR3 protein. D genes are given only for firm matches.

TRBV6-5	TRBJ2-2	-	CASSQRNTGELFF
TRBV3-1/TRBV3-2	TRBJ1-1	TRBD1	CASSLTGGNTEAFF
TRBV4-1	TRBJ1-5	-	CASSQGGGHQPQHF
TRBV9	TRBJ2-7	TRBD1	CASSVGQGKYYEQYF
TRBV5-1	TRBJ2-5	-	CASMRVEGETQYF
TRBV19	TRBJ1-2	TRBD1	CASRDRAIYGYTF
TRBV30	TRBJ2-5	TRBD1	CAWTWTGAEAQYF
TRBV28	TRBJ2-2	-	CASSGAGRNTGELFF
TRBV9	TRBJ1-1	-	CASSVGVLDTEAFF
TRBV30	TRBJ2-7	TRBD1	CAWSERGQLYEQYF
TRBV5-4	TRBJ1-6	-	CASSLGGANSPLHF
TRBV30	TRBJ2-3	-	CAWSVPTLDSFSTDTQYF
TRBV2	TRBJ1-5	-	CASSEIPGGRGSNQPQHF
TRBV11-2	TRBJ1-1	-	CASSLQGLMNTEAFF
TRBV9	TRBJ2-3	-	CASSVAEGWADTQYF
TRBV7-2	TRBJ2-5	TRBD2	CATSSGGTRDQYF
TRBV29-1	TRBJ2-2	TRBD2	CSVGLISGSGTGELFF
TRBV5-1	TRBJ2-3	TRBD1	CASYDRGAADTQYF
TRBV9	TRBJ1-6	TRBD1	CASSPTPGQGVRLKSSPLHF
TRBV25-1	TRBJ1-2	TRBD1	CASGGTGSYGYTF
TRBV12-3/TRBV12-4	TRBJ1-1	-	CASRSGDEVGAFF
TRBV21-1	TRBJ2-1	-	CASSKPPLAGGYNEQFF